These 17 T cell receptor beta chains originate from one sample sequenced in a study of blood T cells in healthy people across ages. With a J-beta primer mix and a sample-barcoded 5' primer, a second PCR ran about 7 to 12 cycles. TCRdb re-derived calls from the 5' RACE reads in MiXCR, one entry per CDR3 protein. The table has more than 1 million distinct CDR3 sequences, under 55% seen once; the top ten hold approximately 20%. Sequencing was performed on blood. The origin of the receptors is a woman aged 60 to 75 in good health.

There are many counts of this clonotype. The CDR3 DNA is TGTGCCAGCAGCTTAAGGACTAGCGGGAGTTCGGATACGCAGTATTTT. Translating it yields CASSLRTSGSSDTQYF. The chain combines TRBV7-8 with TRBJ2-3, with TRBD2 matching over 13 bases. Trimming took 2 bases from V and 6 from J; bases not matched to a gene: 5. Germline-derived CDR1 and CDR2 are SGHVS and FQNEAQ. The CDR3 is 16 residues long.

The chain combines TRBV27 with TRBJ2-3; D remains unclear. Between the trimmed V and J ends, which lost 8 bases and 4 bases, there was a span of 19 bases. The length of the CDR3 is 15 residues. Germline lookup yields CDR1 MNHEY and CDR2 SMNVEV (reference sequence). The CDR3, as DNA: TGTGCCAGCGGCAAAACGCCGTCTCGGGCAGATACGCAGTATTTT. Its protein product is CASGKTPSRADTQYF.

In its sample, this clonotype was seen a few times. The CDR3 loop is CSVAGSPYEQYF. The CDR3 nucleotides are TGCAGCGTTGCTGGGTCCCCCTACGAGCAGTACTTC. The chain combines TRBV29-1 with TRBJ2-7, with D unresolved. This CDR3 region has 12 residues. CDR1 is SQVTM, CDR2 ANQGSEA, per germline. V was cut by 4 bases and J by 2 bases, with 9 bases left in between.

The rearrangement uses TRBV4-1 and TRBJ2-1; D remains ambiguous. Trimming cost V 0 bases and J 9 bases, with 12 bases left between them. Germline lookup yields CDR1 MGHRA and CDR2 YSYEKL. The CDR3 runs to 14 residues. CDR3 residues: CASSQEGLVGEQFF. The DNA for the CDR3 is TGCGCCAGCAGCCAAGAAGGGCTAGTTGGTGAGCAGTTCTTC.

This clonotype was found a few times. This chain connects TRBV10-3 to TRBJ2-7, with 9 bases aligning to TRBD1. V shed 10 bases and J 6 bases; nucleotides not matched to a gene: 10. CDR1 is ENHRY, CDR2 SYGVKD, per germline. The CDR3 has 13 residues. DNA for the CDR3: TGTGCCACTGGCGGGACAGGGTGGTTCGAGCAGTACTTC. Protein: CATGGTGWFEQYF.

The chain is built from TRBV7-3 and TRBJ2-7; D may be TRBD1 or TRBD2 (6 bases each). The last part of the DNA fits TRBJ2-5 better; the J call may be wrong. The V gene's germline CDR1 is SGHTA and CDR2 FQGTGA. The CDR3 loop spans 16 amino acids. For the CDR3, the DNA is TGTGCCAGCAGCTGGGGGGCAGGGTACAGGGAAGAGACCCAGTACTTC. Translating gives CASSWGAGYREETQYF.

DNA for the CDR3: TGTGCCACCAGTGATTTGGGCAGGGAACCAGATACGCAGTATTTT. It is translated as CATSDLGREPDTQYF. The V and J genes are TRBV24-1 and TRBJ2-3; the D gene is possibly TRBD1 (5 bases). Trimming stripped 0 bases from V and 4 bases from J, with 10 bases between. CDR1 is KGHDR and CDR2 is SFDVKD in the germline V gene. This CDR3 contains 15 residues.

The sample holds one count of this clonotype. The chain employs TRBV28 and TRBJ2-3; tentative D call: TRBD2 (6 bases). V was cut by 7 bases and J by 0 bases, with 11 bases left in between. This CDR3 comprises 14 residues. The germline V gene has CDR1 MDHEN and CDR2 SYDVKM. The CDR3 DNA is TGTGCCAGCAAGCCGGGACTCAGCACAGATACGCAGTATTTT. It is translated as CASKPGLSTDTQYF.

This clonotype was picked up a small number of times. The J gene is TRBJ2-5, the V gene TRBV6-6; 12 bases align to TRBD2. The CDR3 spans 16 residues. V was clipped by 4 bases and J by 11 bases; unmatched bases: 14. Germline CDR1 is MNHNY and CDR2 is SVGAGI (reference sequence). The CDR3 sequence: CASSLLTSGRSGEQYF. The CDR3 DNA reads TGTGCCAGCAGTTTACTGACTAGCGGGAGATCGGGGGAGCAGTACTTC.

As regards this clonotype: The junction shows a germline mismatch at one end, possibly a read error. The gene calls are TRBV2 and TRBJ2-7; a weak D match, TRBD1 (6 bases). This CDR3 has 14 amino acids. The V gene's germline CDR1 is SNHLY and CDR2 FYNNEI. The CDR3 is CVSSEPDRFYEQYF. CDR3 nucleotides: TGTGTCAGCAGTGAACCCGACAGGTTCTACGAGCAGTACTTC.

A few counts support this clonotype. The genes are TRBV10-3 and TRBJ1-2; tentatively, D is TRBD1 (6 bases). The CDR3 has 15 residues. CDR1 is ENHRY, CDR2 SYGVKD, per germline. Trimming left V 2 bases short and J 8 bases short, with 18 bases between. As DNA, the CDR3 is TGTGCCATCAGTGAGGCAGCTGGGGGCGCTGGGGGCTACACCTTC. Amino acids: CAISEAAGGAGGYTF.

The chain carries TRBV5-1 and TRBJ2-3; TRBD2 matches at 7 bases. V lost 0 bases to trimming and J lost 0 bases; unmatched junction nucleotides: 4. The length of the CDR3 is 16 residues. From germline, CDR1 is SGHRS and CDR2 YFSETQ. The chain's CDR3 is CASSLDSSGSTDTQYF. CDR3 in DNA: TGCGCCAGCAGCTTGGATTCTAGCGGTAGCACAGATACGCAGTATTTT.

This clonotype was detected only a few times. V and J are TRBV30 and TRBJ2-1, with 10 bases aligning to TRBD2. The CDR3 runs 14 residues. Germline assignment: CDR1 GTSNPN and CDR2 SVGIG (reference sequence). V gave up 3 bases and J gave up 10 bases; unmatched junction bases: 9. The CDR3 DNA is TGTGCCTGGAGCTTACTAGCGGGGTTGGGAGAGCAGTTCTTC. Its translation: CAWSLLAGLGEQFF.

In this sample, this clonotype turned up a few times. The CDR3 sequence: CATGTGGHEQYF. DNA of the CDR3: TGTGCCACCGGGACAGGGGGACACGAGCAGTACTTC. The chain combines TRBV6-2 or TRBV6-3 with TRBJ2-5; 11 positions agree with TRBD1. The J call is doubtful: the DNA matches TRBJ2-7 better. The CDR3 runs 12 residues. From germline, CDR1 is MNHEY and CDR2 SVGEGT.

This chain connects TRBV7-2 to TRBJ2-1; D is possibly TRBD1 or TRBD2 (5 bases each). The CDR3 runs 13 residues. V was shortened by 8 bases and J by 5 bases, with 13 bases between the two germline ends. Germline CDR1 SGHTA, CDR2 FQGNSA. CDR3 sequence (DNA): TGTGCCAGCGGGACGGGGCCTGACAATGAGCAGTTCTTC. Its translation is CASGTGPDNEQFF.

The V call is TRBV4-2, the J call TRBJ2-1; 8 bases are a match to TRBD1. Germline V gene sequence: CDR1 LGHNA, CDR2 YNFKEQ. This CDR3 comprises 15 residues. J was trimmed by 7 bases and V by 0 bases; bases with no gene match: 5. In DNA, the CDR3 is TGTGCCAGCAGCCAAGATGGACGACAGGGGAATGAGCAGTTCTTC. Protein: CASSQDGRQGNEQFF.

The chain combines TRBV28 with TRBJ2-5, with D perhaps being TRBD1 or TRBD2 (5 bases each). CDR3 size: 15 residues. The germline CDR1 and CDR2 sequences are MDHEN and SYDVKM. V was clipped by 2 bases and J by 11 bases, with 21 bases between them. The CDR3 sequence: CASSLIGELGNEQYF. In nucleotides, the CDR3 is TGTGCCAGCAGTTTAATAGGGGAGTTAGGTAATGAGCAGTACTTC.